Shown below are 12 T cell receptor beta chains from a single sample sequenced in a study of T-cell reconstitution after alpha-beta-depleted transplantation in children. Library preparation (for TCRbeta) was performed with unique molecular identifiers. A single record per CDR3 protein comes from TCRdb applying MiXCR to the PCR reads. The sample records about 300,000 distinct CDR3 sequences, about 9.5% being singletons. The sequencing used PBMCs, collected before TCRalphabeta/CD19-depleted stem cell transplant. These receptor sequences come from a boy under two years old with acute myeloid leukemia, due to receive a stem cell transplant.

Details on this clonotype: This may arise from a read error, as a much more abundant clone is one base away. The chain links TRBV11-1 to TRBJ2-3, with a possible D match to TRBD1 (6 bases). The CDR3 consists of 18 residues. Germline V gives CDR1 SGHAT, CDR2 FQDESV (reference sequence). The V end lost 5 bases, the J end lost 2 bases, and 23 bases lay between the germline ends. The CDR3 spells CASSATRQAALVTDTQYF. In DNA form, the CDR3 reads TGTGCCAGCAGCGCCACCCGACAGGCTGCACTCGTCACAGATACGCAGTATTTT. Variable domain in full (rest from reference TRBV11-1 and TRBJ2-3): EAEVAQSPRYKITEKSQAVAFWCDPISGHATLYWYRQILGQGPELLVQFQDESVVDDSQLPKDRFSAERLKGVDSTLKIQPAELGDSAMYLCASSATRQAALVTDTQYFGPGTRLTVL.

This clonotype came up many times. The genes are TRBV28 and TRBJ1-1; D is ambiguous. Per the germline V gene, CDR1 is MDHEN and CDR2 is SYDVKM. This CDR3 is built from 15 residues. V was cut by 5 bases and J by 4 bases, with 17 bases left in between. The CDR3 sequence: CASSHPRVLPTEAFF. As DNA, the CDR3 is TGTGCCAGCAGTCACCCTCGGGTCCTGCCCACTGAAGCTTTCTTT. The variable domain in full, with the rest retrieved from reference TRBV28 and TRBJ1-1, is DVKVTQSSRYLVKRTGEKVFLECVQDMDHENMFWYRQDPGLGLRLIYFSYDVKMKEKGDIPEGYSVSREKKERFSLILESASTNQTSMYLCASSHPRVLPTEAFFGQGTRLTVV.

This chain links TRBV4-1 with TRBJ1-5, with 12 bases fitting TRBD1. Germline-derived CDR1 and CDR2 are MGHRA and YSYEKL. V lost 3 bases to trimming and J lost 7 bases; unmatched junction nucleotides: 16. The length of the CDR3 is 19 residues. CDR3 nucleotide sequence: TGCGCCAGCAGCCAGGCTTCCGGGACAGGGGGCGAGTTGCGGCAGCCCCAGCATTTT. It codes for CASSQASGTGGELRQPQHF.

This clonotype was seen ten or more times. The chain carries TRBV25-1 and TRBJ2-1; TRBD2 aligns across 8 bases. V was clipped by 3 bases and J by 8 bases; unmatched bases: 9. Germline-derived CDR1 and CDR2 are MGHDK and SYGVNS. The CDR3 runs to 15 residues. CDR3 in amino acids: CASSDLAGGSDEQFF. The CDR3 DNA is TGTGCCAGCAGTGATCTGGCGGGAGGTTCGGATGAGCAGTTCTTC.

This clonotype was detected ten times or more. The genes are TRBV10-3 and TRBJ2-7, with TRBD1 as a possible D gene (5 bases). Per germline, CDR1 ENHRY and CDR2 SYGVKD. The length of the CDR3 is 14 residues. The ends were cut back, 4 bases at V and 3 bases at J, with 13 bases in the middle. CDR3 in amino acids: CAISAPNRNYEQYF. Written as DNA, the CDR3 is TGTGCCATCAGTGCGCCCAACAGGAACTACGAGCAGTACTTC.

J is TRBJ1-1 and V is TRBV4-3; a possible D gene is TRBD1 (6 bases). Germline V gene lookup returns CDR1 LGHNA and CDR2 YSLEER. V was shortened by 0 bases and J by 1 base, with 9 bases between the two germline ends. The CDR3 is made up of 15 amino acids. CDR3 bases: TGCGCCAGCAGCCAAGATCCGGACAGGAACACTGAAGCTTTCTTT. Translated, it gives CASSQDPDRNTEAFF.

This clonotype was observed at least ten times. This chain connects TRBV9 to TRBJ1-2; D may be TRBD1 (5 bases). Germline V gene data show CDR1 as SGDLS and CDR2 as YYNGEE. CDR3 length equals 18 residues. V was shortened by 4 bases and J by 0 bases, with 22 bases between the two germline ends. The CDR3 sequence: CASSPHPRGQKANYGYTF. CDR3 nucleotides: TGTGCCAGCAGCCCCCACCCGAGGGGCCAGAAGGCTAACTATGGCTACACCTTC.

This clonotype has ten or more counts. The chain employs TRBV5-1 and TRBJ2-7; 8 positions match TRBD1. Germline-derived CDR1 and CDR2 are SGHRS and YFSETQ. This CDR3 is 16 amino acids long. Trimming at V came to 4 bases and at J to 5 bases, leaving 14 bases not matched to a gene. The CDR3 coding sequence is TGCGCCAGCAGCCCCCCTTTAGGACAGGGTTCCGACGAGCAGTACTTC. Protein: CASSPPLGQGSDEQYF.

This clonotype was observed many times. The chain employs TRBV11-2 and TRBJ2-1; D tentatively fits TRBD1 or TRBD2 (6 bases each). Germline loops: CDR1 SGHAT, CDR2 FQNNGV. The V end was cut by 5 bases, the J end by 15 bases, with 17 bases between. CDR3 length: 12 amino acids. The CDR3: CASSPTYREAFF. CDR3 sequence (DNA): TGTGCCAGCAGCCCCACTTACAGGGAGGCGTTCTTC.

This clonotype was seen at least ten times. The chain links TRBV6-5 to TRBJ2-7; 9 bases map to TRBD1. This CDR3 is 14 amino acids long. From germline, CDR1 is MNHEY and CDR2 SVGAGI. The V segment lost 5 bases and the J segment 7 bases; nucleotides outside the gene matches: 9. The CDR3 sequence: CASSHRDRAVEQYF. CDR3 nucleotides: TGTGCCAGCAGTCACCGGGACAGGGCGGTAGAGCAGTACTTC.

Many counts were recorded for this clonotype. This chain links TRBV6-6 with TRBJ2-2; 8 bases fit TRBD2. The germline V gene has CDR1 MNHNY and CDR2 SVGAGI (reference sequence). V lost 9 bases to trimming and J lost 0 bases; unmatched junction nucleotides: 0. There are 13 residues in the CDR3. Here the CDR3 DNA reads TGTGCCAGTAGCGGGGCGAACACCGGGGAGCTGTTTTTT. It is translated as CASSGANTGELFF.

The table lists this clonotype with many counts. CDR3 DNA: TGTGCCAGCAGCTCGGGGGTGGGGGGGAGCGATGAGCAGTTCTTC. Amino acid sequence: CASSSGVGGSDEQFF. The rearrangement joins TRBV7-2 to TRBJ2-1; the match to TRBD2 covers 7 bases. V lost 4 bases to trimming and J lost 8 bases; unmatched junction nucleotides: 11. The V gene's germline CDR1 is SGHTA and CDR2 FQGNSA. The CDR3 covers 15 residues. Supplemented by reference TRBV7-2 and TRBJ2-1, the full variable domain reads GAGVSQSPSNKVTEKGKDVELRCDPISGHTALYWYRQSLGQGLEFLIYFQGNSAPDKSGLPSDRFSAERTGGSVSTLTIQRTQQEDSAVYLCASSSGVGGSDEQFFGPGTRLTVL.